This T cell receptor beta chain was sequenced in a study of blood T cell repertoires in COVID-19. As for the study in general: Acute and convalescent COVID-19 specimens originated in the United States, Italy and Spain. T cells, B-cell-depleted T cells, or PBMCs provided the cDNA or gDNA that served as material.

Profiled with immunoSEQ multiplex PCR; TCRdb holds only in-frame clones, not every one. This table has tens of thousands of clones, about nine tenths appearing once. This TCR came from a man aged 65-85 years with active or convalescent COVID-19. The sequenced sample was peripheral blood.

As DNA, the CDR3 is TGTGCCAGCAGTTTGAGAACCACTGAAGCTTTCTTT. Translating gives CASSLRTTEAFF. V and J are TRBV28 and TRBJ1-1; D uncertain. There are 12 residues in the CDR3. Germline CDR1 and CDR2: MDHEN and SYDVKM. Trimming shortened V by 3 bases and J by 4 bases, and 6 bases separated the two germline ends.